Presented here are 27 T cell receptor beta chains from one specimen sequenced in a study of CD8 T cells in ankylosing spondylitis. A single record per CDR3 protein comes from TCRdb applying MiXCR to the 5' RACE reads. The table shows 200,000 to 300,000 distinct CDR3 sequences, with around 7.8% occurring only once. The material sequenced was blood, either unsorted or a sorted T cell fraction (not recorded which). These receptors were taken from a male donor with ankylosing spondylitis or in good health (not recorded which).

This clonotype was observed a few times. The chain has TRBV12-3 or TRBV12-4 and TRBJ2-6; D remains unclear. This CDR3 is 15 amino acids long. The V end was cut by 5 bases, the J end by 2 bases, with 10 bases between. The CDR3 reads CASSPLPPGANVLTF. The CDR3 DNA follows: TGTGCCAGCAGTCCCCTACCCCCTGGGGCCAACGTCCTGACTTTC.

The chain combines TRBV6-1 with TRBJ1-1; D gene ambiguous. This CDR3 spans 13 amino acids. V gave up 4 bases and J gave up 6 bases, with 12 bases separating them. The germline gives CDR1 MNHNS, CDR2 SASEGT. The CDR3 nucleotides are TGTGCCAGCAGTGCGAGTTCCAGCCCTGAAGCTTTCTTT. It codes for CASSASSSPEAFF.

There are a few counts of this clonotype. The chain employs TRBV7-9 and TRBJ2-7, with 11 bases fitting TRBD2. Losses at the gene ends were 5 bases for V and 0 bases for J; bases not matched to a gene: 6. Germline values: CDR1 SEHNR, CDR2 FQNEAQ (reference sequence). The CDR3 is 16 amino acids. In nucleotides, the CDR3 is TGTGCCAGCAGCCCCGTGACTAGCGGGATCTCCTACGAGCAGTACTTC. Protein sequence: CASSPVTSGISYEQYF. The full variable domain, with the rest looked up from reference TRBV7-9 and TRBJ2-7, is DTGVSQNPRHKITKRGQNVTFRCDPISEHNRLYWYRQTLGQGPEFLTYFQNEAQLEKSRLLSDRFSAERPKGSFSTLEIQRTEQGDSAMYLCASSPVTSGISYEQYFGPGTRLTVT.

At least ten counts were recorded for this clonotype. The chain couples TRBV18 to TRBJ1-1, with D tentatively TRBD1 (5 bases). CDR1 and CDR2 from the germline V gene are KGHSH and LQKENI. V lost 3 bases and J lost 6, with 11 bases in between. This CDR3 comprises 13 residues. The CDR3: CASSPGGGSEAFF. Written as DNA, the CDR3 is TGTGCCAGCTCACCGGGGGGAGGCTCTGAAGCTTTCTTT.

Many counts were recorded for this clonotype. V gene TRBV3-1 combines with J gene TRBJ1-6; D gene ambiguous. Per germline, CDR1 LGHDT and CDR2 YNNKEL (reference sequence). This CDR3 has 15 amino acids. Trimming took off 0 bases at V and 7 bases at J, with 10 bases between the two ends. The CDR3 DNA reads TGTGCCAGCAGCCAAGAGGCACGGATGAATTCACCCCTCCACTTT. Translated, it gives CASSQEARMNSPLHF.

This clonotype was seen a few times. This chain connects TRBV12-3 or TRBV12-4 to TRBJ1-2; TRBD1 might be the D (5 bases). With 6 bases removed from V and 0 bases from J, the gap between germline ends came to 14 bases. There are 15 residues in the CDR3. The CDR3 loop reads CASSTDRIANYGYTF. The CDR3 DNA is TGTGCCAGCAGCACCGACAGAATAGCTAACTATGGCTACACCTTC.

This clonotype was seen many times. The chain couples TRBV20-1 to TRBJ2-5, with unresolved D. Trimming took 4 bases from V and 5 from J, leaving 11 bases between them. The CDR3 covers 12 residues. The germline CDR1 and CDR2 sequences are DFQATT and SNEGSKA (reference sequence). Here the CDR3 reads CSANSPSETQYF. CDR3 nucleotide sequence: TGCAGTGCTAACTCCCCCTCGGAGACCCAGTACTTC.

This clonotype was counted ten times or more. This chain uses TRBV27 with TRBJ1-2, with D maybe TRBD1 (6 bases). V lost 6 bases and J lost 8, with 13 bases in between. CDR1 and CDR2 from the germline V gene are MNHEY and SMNVEV (reference sequence). The CDR3 consists of 12 residues. The CDR3 sequence: CASSDRLRGYTF. The CDR3 region has the DNA TGTGCCAGCAGCGACAGGTTAAGAGGCTACACCTTC.

This clonotype has at least ten counts. The chain uses TRBV12-3 or TRBV12-4 and TRBJ2-4; maybe TRBD2 (5 bases). CDR3 length: 15 amino acids. V lost 5 bases and J lost 0, with 11 bases in between. The CDR3 protein is CASSPRVVAKNIQYF. The CDR3 DNA reads TGTGCCAGCAGTCCGAGGGTGGTAGCCAAAAACATTCAGTACTTC.

Ten or more counts support this clonotype. This sequence joins TRBV7-9 and TRBJ2-3, with no clear D. Deletions cut 1 base from V and 4 bases from J, with 12 bases between. Germline V lookup: CDR1 SEHNR, CDR2 FQNEAQ (reference sequence). This CDR3 is built from 15 residues. The CDR3 DNA reads TGTGCCAGCAGCTTAGAGGGCAGGTATTCAGATACGCAGTATTTT. This codes for CASSLEGRYSDTQYF.

This clonotype was seen ten or more times. V is TRBV3-1 and J is TRBJ2-7; a possible D gene is TRBD1 (6 bases). This CDR3 spans 16 amino acids. Per germline, CDR1 LGHDT and CDR2 YNNKEL (reference sequence). The V end was cut by 2 bases, the J end by 5 bases, with 19 bases between. CDR3 region: CASSQPLTGKVDEQYF. CDR3 coding DNA: TGTGCCAGCAGCCAACCCCTCACAGGGAAGGTTGACGAGCAGTACTTC.

This clonotype was seen repeatedly, ten times or more. The chain employs TRBV15 and TRBJ2-1, with 7 bases identical to TRBD1. The V gene's germline CDR1 is LNHNV and CDR2 YYDKDF (reference sequence). Trimming took 5 bases from V and 2 from J; bases not matched to a gene: 6. The CDR3 runs to 15 residues. The CDR3, as DNA: TGTGCCACCAGCCCCCAGAGGGGGCCCTACAATGAGCAGTTCTTC. Its protein is CATSPQRGPYNEQFF.

The sample holds many counts of this clonotype. The chain uses TRBV12-3 or TRBV12-4 and TRBJ1-2, with D maybe TRBD1 (6 bases). Deletions cut 6 bases from V and 4 bases from J, with 12 bases between. CDR3 length: 13 residues. In DNA form, the CDR3 reads TGTGCCAGCAGACAGGACAGATCCTATGGCTACACCTTC. This gives the protein CASRQDRSYGYTF.

This clonotype was detected many times. This chain joins TRBV20-1 and TRBJ1-2; D unresolved. Germline V gene lookup returns CDR1 DFQATT and CDR2 SNEGSKA (reference sequence). The CDR3 is 13 amino acids. The ends were cut back, 3 bases at V and 5 bases at J, with 13 bases in the middle. Written as DNA, the CDR3 is TGCAGTGCTAGGTCCCAATCGGCATATGGCTACACCTTC. This encodes CSARSQSAYGYTF.

This clonotype has ten or more counts. This chain joins TRBV5-5 and TRBJ1-2, with 9 bases matching TRBD1. The CDR3 length is 14 residues. The junction had 5 bases not matched to a gene; V was cut back by 3 bases and J by 5 bases. Per the germline V gene, CDR1 is SGHKS and CDR2 is YYEKEE (reference sequence). CDR3 DNA: TGTGCCAGCAGCTGGGGACAGGGAAGATATGGCTACACCTTC. This sequence encodes CASSWGQGRYGYTF.

This clonotype was seen at least ten times. V gene TRBV27 combines with J gene TRBJ1-1, with D possibly TRBD1 on 5 matching bases. The CDR3 is made up of 13 amino acids. V lost 6 bases and J 3 bases, leaving 11 bases between the germline ends. Germline CDR1 MNHEY, CDR2 SMNVEV (reference sequence). The CDR3 spells CASRGGLHTEAFF. The CDR3 nucleotides read TGTGCCAGCAGGGGGGGACTGCACACTGAAGCTTTCTTT.

This clonotype was recorded at least ten times. This chain links TRBV20-1 with TRBJ2-7; perhaps D is TRBD1 or TRBD2 (5 bases each). V lost 3 bases to trimming and J lost 0 bases, with 15 bases between them. This CDR3 has 15 residues. The V gene's germline CDR1 is DFQATT and CDR2 SNEGSKA (reference sequence). In nucleotides, the CDR3 is TGCAGTGCTAGCCCGCCCGAGGGGTTCTCCTACGAGCAGTACTTC. This gives the protein CSASPPEGFSYEQYF.

The J gene is TRBJ2-3, the V gene TRBV18; D call uncertain. Germline assignment: CDR1 KGHSH and CDR2 LQKENI. Trimming shortened V by 0 bases and J by 5 bases, and 3 bases separated the two germline ends. This CDR3 comprises 12 residues. The CDR3 nucleotides are TGTGCCAGCTCACCACCGAAAGATACGCAGTATTTT. Residues: CASSPPKDTQYF.

The chain couples TRBV7-8 to TRBJ1-2; tentatively, D is TRBD1 (6 bases). The germline V gene encodes CDR1 SGHVS and CDR2 FQNEAQ. The ends were cut back, 5 bases at V and 8 bases at J, with 21 bases in the middle. This CDR3 has 15 amino acids. As DNA, the CDR3 is TGTGCCAGCAGCCCCGCCGGGGGGGCGTTCTTAGGCTACACCTTC. Translated: CASSPAGGAFLGYTF.

This clonotype was seen ten or more times. This sequence joins TRBV5-1 and TRBJ2-7, with 7 nucleotides matching TRBD1. The germline V gene has CDR1 SGHRS and CDR2 YFSETQ. The ends lost 3 bases at V and 7 bases at J; junction bases unmatched: 13. This CDR3 contains 15 residues. CDR3 sequence (DNA): TGCGCCAGCAGCTCGGGGACAGTTTTCTTAGAGGAGCAGTACTTC. Amino acids: CASSSGTVFLEEQYF.

This clonotype was detected only a few times. The chain carries TRBV7-3 and TRBJ2-3; TRBD2 matches at 8 bases. With V trimmed by 2 bases and J by 1 base, 8 bases remained unmatched. Germline values: CDR1 SGHTA, CDR2 FQGTGA. CDR3 size: 17 residues. DNA of the CDR3: TGTGCCAGCAGCTTAGGCCCAAGCGGGAGTGGCACAGATACGCAGTATTTT. This gives the protein CASSLGPSGSGTDTQYF. Full variable domain (rest looked up from reference TRBV7-3 and TRBJ2-3): GAGVSQTPSNKVTEKGKYVELRCDPISGHTALYWYRQSLGQGPEFLIYFQGTGAADDSGLPNDRFFAVRPEGSVSTLKIQRTERGDSAVYLCASSLGPSGSGTDTQYFGPGTRLTVL.

This clonotype was seen a few times. The chain uses TRBV5-1 and TRBJ1-2; D perhaps matches TRBD1 (5 bases). CDR1 and CDR2 from the germline V gene are SGHRS and YFSETQ. The ends were cut back, 0 bases at V and 6 bases at J, with 15 bases in the middle. The CDR3 totals 15 residues. The CDR3 spells CASSLARGSKDGYTF. For the CDR3, the DNA is TGCGCCAGCAGCTTGGCTCGGGGGTCAAAGGATGGCTACACCTTC.

This clonotype was counted many times. The rearrangement uses TRBV6-5 and TRBJ1-6; D is undetermined. The CDR3 is made up of 16 amino acids. Looked up from germline, CDR1 is MNHEY and CDR2 is SVGAGI. Trimming cost V 2 bases and J 7 bases, with 15 bases left between them. CDR3 bases: TGTGCCAGCAGTTACGCTTTAAGGGAGCGGAATTCACCCCTCCACTTT. Protein product: CASSYALRERNSPLHF.

This clonotype was observed many times. The J gene is TRBJ2-3, the V gene TRBV9; 8 bases fit TRBD2. The CDR3 is 14 amino acids. J gave up 7 bases and V 4 bases, and 8 bases lay outside the gene matches. Germline V CDR1 and CDR2: SGDLS, YYNGEE. CDR3 amino acids: CASSRTSSDYTQYF. The CDR3 DNA sequence: TGTGCCAGCAGCCGGACTAGCAGTGACTATACGCAGTATTTT.

This clonotype has ten or more counts. The rearrangement joins TRBV6-2 or TRBV6-3 to TRBJ2-2; 7 bases are shared with TRBD1. CDR1 is MNHEY and CDR2 is SVGEGT in the germline V gene. V was clipped by 7 bases and J by 3 bases; unmatched bases: 5. This CDR3 has 14 residues. The CDR3 protein is CASIRGLHTGELFF. The CDR3 nucleotides are TGTGCCAGCATAAGGGGGCTGCACACCGGGGAGCTGTTTTTT.

This clonotype was recorded many times. Relative to the germline gene, one junction end is altered; a read error may explain this. V and J are TRBV7-7 and TRBJ2-5, with TRBD1 matching over 7 bases. Germline CDR1 is SSHAT and CDR2 is FNYEAQ (reference sequence). The CDR3 has 15 residues. Here the CDR3 DNA reads TGTGCTAGCAGCCTTGGGGGACATCCCCAGGGGGCCCAGTACTTC. Translating gives CASSLGGHPQGAQYF. Full variable domain (rest looked up from reference TRBV7-7 and TRBJ2-5): GAGVSQSPRYKVTKRGQDVTLRCDPISSHATLYWYQQALGQGPEFLTYFNYEAQPDKSGLPSDRFSAERPEGSISTLTIQRTEQRDSAMYRCASSLGGHPQGAQYFGPGTRLLVL.

This clonotype was seen at least ten times. The rearrangement joins TRBV20-1 to TRBJ1-4; D is ambiguous. Trimming took off 4 bases at V and 7 bases at J, with 7 bases between the two ends. The V gene's germline CDR1 is DFQATT and CDR2 SNEGSKA (reference sequence). The CDR3 is 11 residues long. CDR3 residues: CSATPGEKLFF. CDR3 DNA sequence: TGCAGTGCTACTCCAGGTGAAAAACTGTTTTTT.